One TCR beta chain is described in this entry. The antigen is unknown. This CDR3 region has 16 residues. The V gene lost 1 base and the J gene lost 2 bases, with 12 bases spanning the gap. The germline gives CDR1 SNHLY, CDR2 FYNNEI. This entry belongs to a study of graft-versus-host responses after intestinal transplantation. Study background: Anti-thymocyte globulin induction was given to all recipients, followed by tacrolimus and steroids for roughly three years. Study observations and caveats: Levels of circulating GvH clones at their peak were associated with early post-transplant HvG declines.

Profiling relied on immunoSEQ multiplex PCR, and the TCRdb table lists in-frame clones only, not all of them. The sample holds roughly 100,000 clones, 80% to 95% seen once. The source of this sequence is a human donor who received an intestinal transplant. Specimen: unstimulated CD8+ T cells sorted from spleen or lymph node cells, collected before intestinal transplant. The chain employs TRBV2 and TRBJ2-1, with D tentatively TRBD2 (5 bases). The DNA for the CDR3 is TGTGCCAGCAGTGAAGAGAGCGGCGGTACCTACAATGAGCAGTTCTTC. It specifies CASSEESGGTYNEQFF.